The TCR beta chain under discussion was sequenced for a study of control samples from healthy donors and cancer patients. Profiled with immunoSEQ multiplex PCR; TCRdb holds only in-frame clones, not every one. The sample holds some 150,000 clones, roughly 94% seen once. In germline, CDR1 is SGDLS, CDR2 YYNGEE. V gave up 4 bases and J gave up 4 bases; unmatched junction bases: 10. The length of the CDR3 is 16 residues. Sequencing was done on a sample of blood. This sequence was found in a man aged 35 to 55 in good health. The chain has TRBV9 and TRBJ2-2, with 7 bases aligning to TRBD2. The CDR3 DNA is TGTGCCAGCAGCTTCAGCGCTCGGGAGGTCACCGGGGAGCTGTTTTTT. Protein sequence: CASSFSAREVTGELFF.